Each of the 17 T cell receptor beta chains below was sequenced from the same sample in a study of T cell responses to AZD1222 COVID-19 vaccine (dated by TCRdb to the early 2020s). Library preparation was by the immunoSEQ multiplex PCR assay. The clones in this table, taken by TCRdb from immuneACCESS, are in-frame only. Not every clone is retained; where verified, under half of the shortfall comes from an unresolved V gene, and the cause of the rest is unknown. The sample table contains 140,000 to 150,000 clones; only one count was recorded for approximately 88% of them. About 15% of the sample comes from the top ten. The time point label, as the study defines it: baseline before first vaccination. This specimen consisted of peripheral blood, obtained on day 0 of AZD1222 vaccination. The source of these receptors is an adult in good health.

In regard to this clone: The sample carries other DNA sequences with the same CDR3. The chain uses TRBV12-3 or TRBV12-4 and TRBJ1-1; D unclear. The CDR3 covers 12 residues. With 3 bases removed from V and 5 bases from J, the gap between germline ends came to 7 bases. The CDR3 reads CASSFGGTEAFF. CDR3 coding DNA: TGTGCCAGCAGTTTTGGTGGGACTGAAGCTTTCTTT.

The CDR3 coding sequence is TGCGCCAGCAGACATACGGGGGTAAATGAAAAACTGTTTTTT. It codes for CASRHTGVNEKLFF. The gene calls are TRBV5-1 and TRBJ1-4; weak D call: TRBD1 (5 bases). Trimming cost V 5 bases and J 5 bases, with 13 bases left between them. Germline V gives CDR1 SGHRS, CDR2 YFSETQ. This CDR3 is 14 amino acids long.

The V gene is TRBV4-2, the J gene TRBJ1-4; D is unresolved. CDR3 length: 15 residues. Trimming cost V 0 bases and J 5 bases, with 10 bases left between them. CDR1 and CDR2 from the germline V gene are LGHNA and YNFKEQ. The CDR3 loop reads CASSQDGQKNEKLFF. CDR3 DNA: TGTGCCAGCAGCCAAGATGGGCAGAAGAATGAAAAACTGTTTTTT.

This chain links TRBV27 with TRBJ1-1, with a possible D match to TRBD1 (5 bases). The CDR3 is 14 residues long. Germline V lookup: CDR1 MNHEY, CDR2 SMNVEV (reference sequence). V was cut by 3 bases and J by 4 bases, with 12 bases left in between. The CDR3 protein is CASSFGGGITEAFF. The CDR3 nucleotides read TGTGCCAGCAGTTTTGGGGGGGGGATCACTGAAGCTTTCTTT.

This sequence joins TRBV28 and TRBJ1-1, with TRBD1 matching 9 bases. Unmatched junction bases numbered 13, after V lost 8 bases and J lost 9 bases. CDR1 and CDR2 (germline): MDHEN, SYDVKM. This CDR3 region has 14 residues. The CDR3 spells CASYSGDRVGKAFF. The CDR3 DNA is TGTGCCAGCTACAGCGGGGACAGGGTGGGTAAAGCTTTCTTT. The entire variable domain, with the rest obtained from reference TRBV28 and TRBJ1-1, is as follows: DVKVTQSSRYLVKRTGEKVFLECVQDMDHENMFWYRQDPGLGLRLIYFSYDVKMKEKGDIPEGYSVSREKKERFSLILESASTNQTSMYLCASYSGDRVGKAFFGQGTRLTVV.

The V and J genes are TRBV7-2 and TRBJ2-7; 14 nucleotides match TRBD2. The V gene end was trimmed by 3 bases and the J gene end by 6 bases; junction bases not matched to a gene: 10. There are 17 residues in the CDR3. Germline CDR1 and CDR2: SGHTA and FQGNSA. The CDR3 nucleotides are TGTGCCAGCAGCTTGGCCACGACTAGCGGGGGGGTGCGCGAGCAGTACTTC. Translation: CASSLATTSGGVREQYF. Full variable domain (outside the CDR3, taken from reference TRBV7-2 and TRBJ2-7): GAGVSQSPSNKVTEKGKDVELRCDPISGHTALYWYRQSLGQGLEFLIYFQGNSAPDKSGLPSDRFSAERTGGSVSTLTIQRTQQEDSAVYLCASSLATTSGGVREQYFGPGTRLTVT.

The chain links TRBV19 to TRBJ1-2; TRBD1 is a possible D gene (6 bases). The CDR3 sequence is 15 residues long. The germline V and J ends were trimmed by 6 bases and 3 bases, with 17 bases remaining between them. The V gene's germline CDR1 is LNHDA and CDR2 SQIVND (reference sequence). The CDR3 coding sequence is TGTGCCAGTAGGATCTGGGGACATCGCGACTATGGCTACACCTTC. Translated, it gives CASRIWGHRDYGYTF.

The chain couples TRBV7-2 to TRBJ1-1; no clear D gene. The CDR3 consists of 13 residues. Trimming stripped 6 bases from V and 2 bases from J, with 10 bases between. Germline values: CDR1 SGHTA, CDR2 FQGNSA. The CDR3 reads CASSLDSNTEAFF. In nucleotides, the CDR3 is TGTGCCAGCAGTCTGGATTCTAACACTGAAGCTTTCTTT. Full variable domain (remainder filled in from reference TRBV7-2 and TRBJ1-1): GAGVSQSPSNKVTEKGKDVELRCDPISGHTALYWYRQSLGQGLEFLIYFQGNSAPDKSGLPSDRFSAERTGGSVSTLTIQRTQQEDSAVYLCASSLDSNTEAFFGQGTRLTVV.

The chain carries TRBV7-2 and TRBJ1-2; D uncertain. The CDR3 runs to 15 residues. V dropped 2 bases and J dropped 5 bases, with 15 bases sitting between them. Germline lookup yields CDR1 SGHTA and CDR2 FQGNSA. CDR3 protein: CASSLYPGGPYGYTF. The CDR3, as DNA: TGTGCCAGCAGCTTATACCCGGGCGGCCCTTATGGCTACACCTTC.

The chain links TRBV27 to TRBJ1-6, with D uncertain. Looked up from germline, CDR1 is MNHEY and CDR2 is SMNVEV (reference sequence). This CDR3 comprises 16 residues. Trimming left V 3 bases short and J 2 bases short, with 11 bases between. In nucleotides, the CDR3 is TGTGCCAGCAGTTTGATATCACCGACCTATAATTCACCCCTCCACTTT. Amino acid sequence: CASSLISPTYNSPLHF.

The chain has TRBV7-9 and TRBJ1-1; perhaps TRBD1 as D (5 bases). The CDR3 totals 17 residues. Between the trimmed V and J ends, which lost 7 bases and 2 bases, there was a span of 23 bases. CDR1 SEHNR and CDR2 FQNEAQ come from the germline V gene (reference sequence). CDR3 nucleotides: TGTGCCAGCACCCAACCCCGGGCAGGGATTGGAAACACTGAAGCTTTCTTT. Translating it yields CASTQPRAGIGNTEAFF. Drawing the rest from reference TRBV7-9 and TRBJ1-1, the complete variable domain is DTGVSQNPRHKITKRGQNVTFRCDPISEHNRLYWYRQTLGQGPEFLTYFQNEAQLEKSRLLSDRFSAERPKGSFSTLEIQRTEQGDSAMYLCASTQPRAGIGNTEAFFGQGTRLTVV.

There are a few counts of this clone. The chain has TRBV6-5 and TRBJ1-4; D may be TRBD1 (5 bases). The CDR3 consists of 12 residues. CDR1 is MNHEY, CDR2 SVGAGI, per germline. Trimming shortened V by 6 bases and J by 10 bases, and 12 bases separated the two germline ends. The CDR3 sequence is CASRRGEGKLFF. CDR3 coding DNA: TGTGCCAGCAGAAGAGGGGAGGGAAAACTGTTTTTT.

In DNA form, the CDR3 reads TGCAGTGCTAGCAACAGTGCTGAAGCTTTCTTT. Protein product: CSASNSAEAFF. The chain recombines TRBV20-1 with TRBJ1-1; D is unclear. V lost 3 bases and J lost 6, with 8 bases in between. The CDR3 spans 11 residues. In germline, CDR1 is DFQATT, CDR2 SNEGSKA (reference sequence).

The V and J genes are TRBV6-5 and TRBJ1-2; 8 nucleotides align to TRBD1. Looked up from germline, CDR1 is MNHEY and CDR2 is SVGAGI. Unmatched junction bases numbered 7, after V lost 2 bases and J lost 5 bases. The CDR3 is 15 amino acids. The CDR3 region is CASSYGGQGAYGYTF. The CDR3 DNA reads TGTGCCAGCAGTTACGGGGGCCAGGGGGCATATGGCTACACCTTC.

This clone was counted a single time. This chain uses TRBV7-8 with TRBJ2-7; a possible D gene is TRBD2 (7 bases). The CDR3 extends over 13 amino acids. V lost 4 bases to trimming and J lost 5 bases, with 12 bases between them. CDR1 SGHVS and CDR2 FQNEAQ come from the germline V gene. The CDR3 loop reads CASSWGGRNEQYF. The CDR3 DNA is TGTGCCAGCAGCTGGGGGGGCCGGAACGAGCAGTACTTC.

CDR3 DNA: TGTGCCAGCAGCTCTCAACAGAGTAACTATGGCTACACCTTC. It encodes CASSSQQSNYGYTF. V usage is TRBV7-2 and J usage is TRBJ1-2; no clear D gene. The CDR3 is made up of 14 amino acids. Trimming removed 4 bases at V and 1 base at J, with 10 bases between. In germline, CDR1 is SGHTA, CDR2 FQGNSA.

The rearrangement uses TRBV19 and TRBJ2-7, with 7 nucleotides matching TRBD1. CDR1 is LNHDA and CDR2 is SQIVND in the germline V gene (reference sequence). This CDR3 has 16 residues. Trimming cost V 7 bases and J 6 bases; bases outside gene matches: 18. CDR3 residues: CASTPNRGVELREQYF. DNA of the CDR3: TGTGCCAGTACTCCGAACAGGGGAGTCGAACTACGCGAGCAGTACTTC. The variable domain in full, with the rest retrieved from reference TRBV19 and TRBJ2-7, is DGGITQSPKYLFRKEGQNVTLSCEQNLNHDAMYWYRQDPGQGLRLIYYSQIVNDFQKGDIAEGYSVSREKKESFPLTVTSAQKNPTAFYLCASTPNRGVELREQYFGPGTRLTVT.